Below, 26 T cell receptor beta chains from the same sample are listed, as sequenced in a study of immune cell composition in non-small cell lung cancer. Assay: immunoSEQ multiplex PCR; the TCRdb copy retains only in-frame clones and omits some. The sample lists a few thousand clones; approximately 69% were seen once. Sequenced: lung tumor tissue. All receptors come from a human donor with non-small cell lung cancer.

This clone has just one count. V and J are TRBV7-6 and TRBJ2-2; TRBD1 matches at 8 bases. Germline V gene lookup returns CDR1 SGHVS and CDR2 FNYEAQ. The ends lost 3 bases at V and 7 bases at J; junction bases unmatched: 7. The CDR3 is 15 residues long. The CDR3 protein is CASSLSGGGFGELFF. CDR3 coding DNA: TGTGCCAGCAGCTTGTCAGGGGGCGGGTTCGGGGAGCTGTTTTTT.

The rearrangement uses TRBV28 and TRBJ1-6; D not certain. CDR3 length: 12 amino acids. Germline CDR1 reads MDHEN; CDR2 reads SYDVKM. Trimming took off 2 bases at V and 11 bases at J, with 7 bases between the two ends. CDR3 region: CASSLGVAPLHF. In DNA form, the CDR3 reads TGTGCCAGCAGTTTAGGAGTAGCACCCCTCCACTTT. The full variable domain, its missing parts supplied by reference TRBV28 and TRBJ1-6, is DVKVTQSSRYLVKRTGEKVFLECVQDMDHENMFWYRQDPGLGLRLIYFSYDVKMKEKGDIPEGYSVSREKKERFSLILESASTNQTSMYLCASSLGVAPLHFGNGTRLTVT.

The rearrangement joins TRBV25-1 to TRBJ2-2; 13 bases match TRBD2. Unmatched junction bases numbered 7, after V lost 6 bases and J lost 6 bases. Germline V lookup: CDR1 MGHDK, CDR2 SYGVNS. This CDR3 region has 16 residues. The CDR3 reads CASRQPTSGRAGELFF. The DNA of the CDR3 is TGTGCCAGCAGACAACCAACTAGCGGGAGGGCCGGGGAGCTGTTTTTT.

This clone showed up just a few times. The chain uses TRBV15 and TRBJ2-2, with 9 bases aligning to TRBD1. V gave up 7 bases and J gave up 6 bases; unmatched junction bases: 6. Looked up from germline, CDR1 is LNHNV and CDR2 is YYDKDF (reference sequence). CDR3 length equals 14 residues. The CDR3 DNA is TGTGCCACCAACCGGGACAGGGCGGCCGGGGAGCTGTTTTTT. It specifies CATNRDRAAGELFF.

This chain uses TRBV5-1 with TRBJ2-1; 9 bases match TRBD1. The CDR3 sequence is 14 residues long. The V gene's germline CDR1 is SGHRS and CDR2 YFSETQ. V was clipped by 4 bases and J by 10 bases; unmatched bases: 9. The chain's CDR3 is CASSEQGARREQFF. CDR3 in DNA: TGCGCCAGCAGCGAACAGGGGGCTCGACGGGAGCAGTTCTTC.

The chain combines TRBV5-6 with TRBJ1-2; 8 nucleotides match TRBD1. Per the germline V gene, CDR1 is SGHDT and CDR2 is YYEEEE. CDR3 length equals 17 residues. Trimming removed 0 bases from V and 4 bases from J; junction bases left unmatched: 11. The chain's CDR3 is CASSLVDRAEVGYGYTF. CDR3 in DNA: TGTGCCAGCAGCTTGGTGGACAGGGCGGAGGTAGGCTATGGCTACACCTTC.

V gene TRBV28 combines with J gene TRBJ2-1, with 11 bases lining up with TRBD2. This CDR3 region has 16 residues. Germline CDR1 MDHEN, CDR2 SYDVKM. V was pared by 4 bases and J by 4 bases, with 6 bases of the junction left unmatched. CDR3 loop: CASSWWVAGGYNEQFF. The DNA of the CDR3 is TGTGCCAGCAGTTGGTGGGTAGCGGGAGGGTACAATGAGCAGTTCTTC.

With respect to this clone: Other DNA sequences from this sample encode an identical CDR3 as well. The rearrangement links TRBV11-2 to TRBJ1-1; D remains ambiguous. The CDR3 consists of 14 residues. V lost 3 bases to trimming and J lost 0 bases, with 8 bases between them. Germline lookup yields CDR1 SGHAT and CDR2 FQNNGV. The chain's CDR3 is CASSFGQLNTEAFF. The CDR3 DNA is TGTGCCAGCAGCTTTGGGCAGTTGAACACTGAAGCTTTCTTT.

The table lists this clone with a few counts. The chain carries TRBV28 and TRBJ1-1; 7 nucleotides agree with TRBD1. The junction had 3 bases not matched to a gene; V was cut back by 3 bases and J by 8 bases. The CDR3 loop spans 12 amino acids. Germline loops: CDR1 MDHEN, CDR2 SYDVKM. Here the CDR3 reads CASSFLDREAFF. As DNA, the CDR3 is TGTGCCAGCAGTTTCCTGGACAGGGAAGCTTTCTTT.

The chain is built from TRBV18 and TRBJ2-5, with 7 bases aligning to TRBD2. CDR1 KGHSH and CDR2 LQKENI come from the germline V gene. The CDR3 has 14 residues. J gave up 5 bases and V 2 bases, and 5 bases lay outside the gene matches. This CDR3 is CASSPALASETQYF. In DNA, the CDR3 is TGTGCCAGCTCACCAGCACTAGCGAGCGAGACCCAGTACTTC.

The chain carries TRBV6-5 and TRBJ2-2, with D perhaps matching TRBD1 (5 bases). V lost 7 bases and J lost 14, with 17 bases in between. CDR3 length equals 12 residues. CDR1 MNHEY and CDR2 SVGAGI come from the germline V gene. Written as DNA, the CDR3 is TGTGCCAGCACTACCGGGCAGGGCAGCCTGTTTTTT. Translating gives CASTTGQGSLFF.

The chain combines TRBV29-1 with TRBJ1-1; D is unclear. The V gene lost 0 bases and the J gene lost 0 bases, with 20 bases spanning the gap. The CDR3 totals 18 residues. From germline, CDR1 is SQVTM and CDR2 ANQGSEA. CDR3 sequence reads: CSVEDRRGASYMNTEAFF. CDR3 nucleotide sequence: TGCAGCGTTGAAGATCGACGGGGAGCCAGTTACATGAACACTGAAGCTTTCTTT.

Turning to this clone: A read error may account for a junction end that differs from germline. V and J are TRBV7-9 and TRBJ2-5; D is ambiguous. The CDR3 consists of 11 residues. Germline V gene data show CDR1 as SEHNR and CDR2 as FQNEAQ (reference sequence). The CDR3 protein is CASSQQETQYF. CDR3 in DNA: TGCGCCAGCAGCCAACAAGAGACCCAGTACTTC.

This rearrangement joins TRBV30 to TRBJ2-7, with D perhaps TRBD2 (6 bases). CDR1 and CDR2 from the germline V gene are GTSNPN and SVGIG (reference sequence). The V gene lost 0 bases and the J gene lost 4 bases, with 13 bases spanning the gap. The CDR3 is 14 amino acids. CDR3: CAWSVTGLTYEQYF. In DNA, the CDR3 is TGTGCCTGGAGTGTAACGGGACTGACGTACGAGCAGTACTTC.

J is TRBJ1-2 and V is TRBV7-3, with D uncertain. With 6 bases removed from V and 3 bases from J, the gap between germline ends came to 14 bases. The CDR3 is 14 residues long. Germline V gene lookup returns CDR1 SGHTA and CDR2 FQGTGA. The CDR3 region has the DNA TGTGCCAGCAGTCCAACATCCGGGGACTATGGCTACACCTTC. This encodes CASSPTSGDYGYTF.

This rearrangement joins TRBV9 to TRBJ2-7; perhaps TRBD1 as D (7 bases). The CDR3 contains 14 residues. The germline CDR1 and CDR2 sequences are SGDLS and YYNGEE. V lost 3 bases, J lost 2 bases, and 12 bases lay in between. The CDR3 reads CASSAAGQTYEQYF. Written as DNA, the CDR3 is TGTGCCAGCAGCGCTGCGGGACAGACCTACGAGCAGTACTTC.

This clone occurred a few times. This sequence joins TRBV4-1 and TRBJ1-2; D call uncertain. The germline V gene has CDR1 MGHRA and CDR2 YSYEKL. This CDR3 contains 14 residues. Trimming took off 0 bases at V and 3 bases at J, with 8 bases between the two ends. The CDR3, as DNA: TGCGCCAGCAGCCAAGAGTACAGAGACTATGGCTACACCTTC. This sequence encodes CASSQEYRDYGYTF.

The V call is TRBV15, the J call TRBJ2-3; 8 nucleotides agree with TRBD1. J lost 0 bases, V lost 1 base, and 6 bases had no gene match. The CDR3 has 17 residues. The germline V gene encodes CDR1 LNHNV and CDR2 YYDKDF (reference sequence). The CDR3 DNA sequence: TGTGCCACCAGCAGAGGGGGACAGGCTTCTAGCACAGATACGCAGTATTTT. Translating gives CATSRGGQASSTDTQYF.

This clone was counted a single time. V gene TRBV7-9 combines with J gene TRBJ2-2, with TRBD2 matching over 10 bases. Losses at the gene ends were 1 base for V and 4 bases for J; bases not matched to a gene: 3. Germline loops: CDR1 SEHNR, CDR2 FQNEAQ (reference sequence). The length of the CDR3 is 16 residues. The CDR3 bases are TGTGCCAGCAGCTTAGGGACTAGCGGAATCACCGGGGAGCTGTTTTTT. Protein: CASSLGTSGITGELFF.

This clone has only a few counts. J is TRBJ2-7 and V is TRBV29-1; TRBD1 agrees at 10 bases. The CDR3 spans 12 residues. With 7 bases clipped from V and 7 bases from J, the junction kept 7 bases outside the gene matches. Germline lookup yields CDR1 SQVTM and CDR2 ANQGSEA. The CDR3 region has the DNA TGCAGCGCTGCCGGACAGGGGGTTGAGCAGTACTTC. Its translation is CSAAGQGVEQYF.

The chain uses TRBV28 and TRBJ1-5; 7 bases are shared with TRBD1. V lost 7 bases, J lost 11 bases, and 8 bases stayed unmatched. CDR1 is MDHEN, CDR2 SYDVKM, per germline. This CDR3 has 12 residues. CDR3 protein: CASTPPRGAQHF. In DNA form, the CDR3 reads TGTGCCAGCACTCCCCCCAGGGGGGCCCAGCATTTT.

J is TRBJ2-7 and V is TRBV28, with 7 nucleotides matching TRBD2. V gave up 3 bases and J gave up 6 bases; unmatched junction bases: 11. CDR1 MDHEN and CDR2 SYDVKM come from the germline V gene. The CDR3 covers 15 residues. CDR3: CASSFSAGVSGEQYF. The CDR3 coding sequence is TGTGCCAGCAGTTTTAGTGCGGGGGTTAGCGGCGAGCAGTACTTC.

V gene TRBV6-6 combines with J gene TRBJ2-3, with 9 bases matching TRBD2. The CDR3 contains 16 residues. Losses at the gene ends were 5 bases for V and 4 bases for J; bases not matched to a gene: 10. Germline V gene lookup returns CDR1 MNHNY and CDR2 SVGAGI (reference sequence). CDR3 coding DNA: TGTGCCAGCAGTAACCCTTTAGCGGGAGAGGCAGATACGCAGTATTTT. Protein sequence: CASSNPLAGEADTQYF.

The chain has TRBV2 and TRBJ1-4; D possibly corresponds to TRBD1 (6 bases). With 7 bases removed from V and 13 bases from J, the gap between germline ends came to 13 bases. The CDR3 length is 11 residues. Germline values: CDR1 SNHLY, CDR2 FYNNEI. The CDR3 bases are TGTGCCAGCACTCAAGAGACAGGACTGTTTTTT. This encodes CASTQETGLFF.

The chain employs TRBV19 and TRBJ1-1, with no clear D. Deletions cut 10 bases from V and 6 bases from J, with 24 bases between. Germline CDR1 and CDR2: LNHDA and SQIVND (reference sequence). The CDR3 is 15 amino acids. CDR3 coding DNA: TGTGCCACCCTCGCCCGGGAGAGGGCTTGGGCTGAAGCTTTCTTT. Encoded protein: CATLARERAWAEAFF.

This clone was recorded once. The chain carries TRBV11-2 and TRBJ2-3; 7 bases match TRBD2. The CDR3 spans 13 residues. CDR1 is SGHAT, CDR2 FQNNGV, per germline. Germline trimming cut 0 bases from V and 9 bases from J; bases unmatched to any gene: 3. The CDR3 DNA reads TGTGCCAGCAGCTTAGAGTCTAGCGGAACGCAGTATTTT. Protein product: CASSLESSGTQYF. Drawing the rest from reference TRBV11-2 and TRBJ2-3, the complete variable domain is EAGVAQSPRYKIIEKRQSVAFWCNPISGHATLYWYQQILGQGPKLLIQFQNNGVVDDSQLPKDRFSAERLKGVDSTLKIQPAKLEDSAVYLCASSLESSGTQYFGPGTRLTVL.